This TCR beta chain was recorded in a study of T cell responses to AZD1222 COVID-19 vaccine (dated by TCRdb to the early 2020s). With regard to the full study: A total of 233 trial participants underwent TCR sequencing, of whom nearly 210 received two doses of AZD1222 and roughly 25 received two doses of the MenACWY control vaccine. Trial participants were enrolled by age into 18-55, 56-69 and 70-plus year subgroups, with approximately 150, 30 and 60 TCR-sequenced participants respectively. Results the study describes overall, beyond this receptor: After two AZD1222 doses, both the breadth and the depth of spike-specific TCRs were significantly higher than at day 0 and than in MenACWY recipients. In the small 56-69-year group, the increase in depth fell short of significance, most likely because of low power. The vaccine-associated CD4 TCRs covered the entire spike protein, and the dominant responses fell in regions 160-218 and 743-854. Because no day 14 peak-response samples were available, repertoires were characterized only after the peak T cell response. Nearly half of unique spike-specific TCRs reportedly recognized epitopes outside regions mutated in the B.1.351 and B.1.1.7 variants. Only a handful of AZD1222 recipients were SARS-CoV-2 seropositive at baseline, limiting conclusions about previously exposed vaccinees. Participants were mostly white British, with more females than males. The authors suggested clonal diversity may have been underestimated.

Explained via the paper, the time point label denotes: about 28 days (+/-7) after the second vaccine dose. AZD1222 recipients whose second dose came at about 4 weeks and those whose second dose came at about 12 weeks were combined into one group, since spike-specific TCR depth and breadth did not differ between the two schedules. The vaccinee samples were drawn from two UK trials, COV001 and COV002, one of which was a single-blind randomized controlled phase 2/3 trial testing AZD1222 (ChAdOx1 nCoV-19) in healthy adults. For TCRbeta chain sequencing, PBMC samples were collected from trial participants at day 0 and at day 28 after the second dose. Points on this clone: Its antigen specificity is not known. No base quality values were provided; no much bigger clone lies one nucleotide off.

From the cysteine up to the phenylalanine, the CDR3 has a length of 17 residues. Only the CDR3 region is kept as DNA, spanning 51 bases read in frame from base 1. From V the trimming removes 6 bases and from J it removes 4 bases, while the gene matches leave 10 bases of the junction unaccounted for. As encoded in the germline V gene (reference sequence), CDR1 is LNHDA while CDR2 is SQIVND. The CDR3 regions of human TCRbeta chains were analyzed by immunosequencing. Per the authors' processing: Repertoire TCRs were checked for matches against a reference library of SARS-CoV-2-specific TCRs that had been generated using the MIRA antigen-specificity platform. Breadth was defined as the fraction of unique TCRs that were SARS-CoV-2-associated, and depth was defined as the fraction of total T cells that were SARS-CoV-2-associated. Using the MIRA data, each spike-specific TCR was assigned both to the spike region to which the TCR was reactive and to a CD4 or CD8 class. Log10-transformed breadth and depth values were compared by one-way ANOVA with Sidak's multiple comparisons tests. Held by TCRdb, this immuneACCESS table contains in-frame sequences only and omits some clones. Under half of the omission traces to an unresolved V gene where checked; the cause of the rest is unknown. V and J calls and clone size are given by that table; D and trimming were obtained from the DNA. The sample data list 97,000 or so clones, and more than 85% of these were observed just once. Around 8% of the sample is held by the ten biggest clonotypes.

The chain is encoded by TRBV19 joined to TRBJ2-1; 12 bases in the middle match TRBD2. The sequence derives from an adult who received the AZD1222 COVID-19 vaccine. Material: peripheral blood, obtained 28 days after the second AZD1222 dose. The CDR3 amino acid sequence is: CASSDGLAGPTYNEQFF. The DNA sequence is given as TGTGCCAGTAGCGATGGACTAGCGGGGCCGACATACAATGAGCAGTTCTTC.